This passage covers 3 T cell receptor beta chains from one sample sequenced in a study of control samples from healthy donors and cancer patients. Profiling relied on immunoSEQ multiplex PCR, and the TCRdb table lists in-frame clones only, not all of them. The sample consists of tens of thousands of clones, roughly 90% of them appearing once. Source material: PBMCs. All receptors derive from a man aged 50 to 60 with head and neck cancer.

On this clone: Without the conserved terminal phenylalanine or tryptophan, this CDR3 likely stems from a read error. V and J are TRBV3-1 (or the pseudogene TRBV3-2) and TRBJ1-2; no clear D. CDR1 is LGHDT, CDR2 YNNKEL, per germline (reference sequence). There are 14 residues in the CDR3. Trimming cost V 0 bases and J 8 bases, with 13 bases left between them. The CDR3 nucleotides are TGTGCCAGCAGCCAAGATGGCAGGCTGGGAGGCTACACCCTC. Amino acids: CASSQDGRLGGYTL.

The V and J genes are TRBV6-6 and TRBJ1-4; D remains unclear. Germline assignment: CDR1 MNHNY and CDR2 SVGAGI (reference sequence). Trimming pared 6 bases from V and 1 base from J, leaving 9 bases between. The CDR3 runs 14 residues. The CDR3 sequence: CASRPGRTNEKLFF. The CDR3 DNA reads TGTGCCAGCAGACCCGGGCGAACTAATGAAAAACTGTTTTTT.

V is TRBV3-1 (or the pseudogene TRBV3-2) and J is TRBJ2-7; the D is unclear. This CDR3 spans 14 amino acids. The germline V gene encodes CDR1 LGHDT and CDR2 YNNKEL (reference sequence). Trimming took off 0 bases at V and 2 bases at J, with 8 bases between the two ends. CDR3 amino acids: CASSQEDGPYEQYF. In DNA, the CDR3 is TGTGCCAGCAGCCAAGAGGACGGGCCCTACGAGCAGTACTTC.